A selection of T cell receptor beta chains follows, all from one sample in a study of cytomegalovirus exposure and HLA in healthy donors. The data were produced by immunoSEQ multiplex PCR, yet TCRdb's version contains in-frame clones alone and is incomplete. The sample has around 100,000 clones; 85% to 90% are singletons. The sample taken for sequencing was PBMCs. The source is a young man in good health and CMV-seronegative. Both conserved end residues are part of each CDR3. D genes are given only for firm matches. Clone size appears in some rows only: once, few, many, or a class for an expanded clone.

>TRBV19|-|TRBJ1-1|-
CASSMANTEAFF
TGTGCCAGTAGTATGGCGAACACTGAAGCTTTCTTT
>TRBV7-9|-|TRBJ2-1|TRBD1
CASSFRGPAVGYNEQFF
TGTGCCAGCAGCTTCAGGGGGCCAGCGGTAGGTTACAATGAGCAGTTCTTC
>TRBV5-3|-|TRBJ2-5|TRBD2
CARSSRGGETQYF
TGTGCCAGAAGCTCCCGGGGAGGGGAGACCCAGTACTTC
>TRBV7-9|-|TRBJ2-6|-
CASSFPIGANVLTF
TGTGCCAGCAGCTTCCCCATCGGGGCCAACGTCCTGACTTTC
>TRBV29-1|once|TRBJ2-1|-
CSVGTGTGGNEQFF
TGCAGCGTTGGAACAGGGACGGGAGGCAATGAGCAGTTCTTC
>TRBV18|once|TRBJ2-1|TRBD2
CASSPGSGTSGIIRFF
TGTGCCAGCTCACCAGGATCCGGGACTAGCGGGATTATTCGGTTCTTC
>TRBV5-1|-|TRBJ2-7|TRBD2
CASSPSGLAGGQSSYEQYF
TGCGCCAGCAGCCCCTCGGGACTAGCGGGGGGGCAGAGCTCCTACGAGCAGTACTTC
>TRBV10-3|-|TRBJ2-5|TRBD1
CAISESKGTGGRETQYF
TGTGCCATCAGTGAGTCTAAGGGGACAGGGGGAAGAGAGACCCAGTACTTC
>TRBV4-2|-|TRBJ2-1|TRBD2
CASSQDLGAGGYNEQFF
TGTGCCAGCAGCCAAGACTTAGGAGCGGGAGGCTACAATGAGCAGTTCTTC
>TRBV7-3|-|TRBJ2-1|TRBD1
CASSLRPQGAGYNEQFF
TGTGCCAGCAGCTTAAGGCCCCAGGGGGCGGGGTACAATGAGCAGTTCTTC
>TRBV7-9|-|TRBJ2-3|-
CASSRDTQYF
TGTGCCAGCAGCCGAGATACGCAGTATTTT
>TRBV11-2|-|TRBJ1-4|-
CASSLDRAEKLFF
TGTGCCAGCAGCTTAGACCGAGCGGAAAAACTGTTTTTT